This TCR beta chain was sequenced during a study of CD8 T cells in ankylosing spondylitis. The CDR3 sequence is 14 residues long. From germline, CDR1 is SGHRS and CDR2 YFSETQ. V shed 1 base, J shed 2 bases, and the junction held 1 base outside the gene matches. Broader study findings: What appeared characteristic of ankylosing spondylitis blood was a TCR beta motif of eight highly homologous variants.

This clonotype has at least ten counts. Its target is not known. TCRdb re-called the 5' RACE reads through MiXCR, storing one row per CDR3 protein. Among fewer than 400,000 distinct CDR3 sequences, 20% to 25% were seen once, and the ten largest hold about a sixth. Source material: blood, either unsorted or a sorted T cell fraction (not recorded which). The chain combines TRBV5-1 with TRBJ1-2; 8 bases map to TRBD1. The TCR comes from a male donor with ankylosing spondylitis. The CDR3 here is CASSLSGGNYGYTF. CDR3 sequence (DNA): TGCGCCAGCAGCTTGTCAGGGGGCAACTATGGCTACACCTTC.